These 9 T cell receptor beta chains were all obtained from the same sample, sequenced in a study of preoperative IRX-2 immunotherapy in early breast cancer. Only in-frame clones appear in the TCRdb table, and some are missing; sequencing was by immunoSEQ multiplex PCR. The sample comprises 40,000 to 50,000 clones, approximately 80% of which are singletons, and about 1.2% rests with the top ten. Treatment of the sample: preoperative locoregional IRX-2 cytokine immunotherapy. Sequencing was performed on tumor tissue, taken after IRX-2 immunotherapy. These receptor sequences come from a human donor with breast cancer.

Points on this clone: Other DNA sequences of this sample code for an identical CDR3. This CDR3 reads CASSESGGQETQYF. The CDR3 nucleotides read TGCGCCAGCAGTGAGTCAGGGGGTCAGGAGACCCAGTACTTC. The chain is built from TRBV10-1 and TRBJ2-5, with a tentative D call TRBD1 (6 bases). This CDR3 is built from 14 residues. Looked up from germline, CDR1 is WNHNN and CDR2 is SYGVQD (reference sequence). Trimming took off 0 bases at V and 5 bases at J, with 10 bases between the two ends.

The chain combines TRBV15 with TRBJ1-4, with D possibly being TRBD1 (5 bases). Trimming cost V 1 base and J 8 bases, with 14 bases left between them. The germline CDR1 and CDR2 sequences are LNHNV and YYDKDF (reference sequence). The CDR3 consists of 15 residues. CDR3 region: CATSRGSQGQEKLFF. CDR3 DNA: TGTGCCACCAGCAGAGGTTCCCAGGGTCAGGAAAAACTGTTTTTT.

This chain joins TRBV7-8 and TRBJ1-1; D is unclear. Trimming took off 3 bases at V and 3 bases at J, with 14 bases between the two ends. The CDR3 sequence is 15 residues long. Germline V gives CDR1 SGHVS, CDR2 FQNEAQ. The CDR3 loop is CASSLEVGRDTEAFF. The CDR3 coding sequence is TGTGCCAGCAGCTTGGAGGTAGGGCGGGACACTGAAGCTTTCTTT.

V gene TRBV11-3 combines with J gene TRBJ1-1, with D uncertain. The CDR3 loop spans 14 amino acids. The germline CDR1 and CDR2 sequences are SGHNT and YENEEA. The germline V and J ends were trimmed by 5 bases and 1 base, with 11 bases remaining between them. CDR3 region: CASSIMARNTEAFF. DNA for the CDR3: TGTGCCAGCAGCATAATGGCGAGGAACACTGAAGCTTTCTTT.

The rearrangement joins TRBV29-1 to TRBJ2-5; D possibly corresponds to TRBD1 (7 bases). Germline CDR1 reads SQVTM; CDR2 reads ANQGSEA. The CDR3 is 12 amino acids. V was pared by 3 bases and J by 5 bases, with 10 bases between. CDR3 nucleotides: TGCAGCGTTGACAGGGGGAGGGAGACCCAGTACTTC. The encoded protein is CSVDRGRETQYF.

This chain's CDR3 is CASSYPRTGFSYEQYF. In nucleotides, the CDR3 is TGTGCCAGCAGTTACCCAAGGACAGGATTTAGTTACGAGCAGTACTTC. V and J are TRBV6-8 and TRBJ2-7; 7 positions agree with TRBD1. The CDR3 totals 16 residues. Per germline, CDR1 MNHGY and CDR2 SAAAGT. After removal of 2 bases from V and 4 bases from J, the junction contained 11 bases not matched to a gene.

This chain uses TRBV6-8 with TRBJ2-7, with 7 bases that match TRBD1. CDR1 and CDR2 (germline): MNHGY, SAAAGT. The CDR3 loop spans 16 amino acids. V shed 0 bases, J shed 0 bases, and the junction held 5 bases outside the gene matches. CDR3: CASSYSPGQRSYEQYF. The CDR3 DNA sequence: TGTGCCAGCAGTTACTCACCGGGACAGCGCTCCTACGAGCAGTACTTC.

The chain joins TRBV28 to TRBJ1-5, with D unresolved. Germline CDR1 and CDR2: MDHEN and SYDVKM. Trimming stripped 3 bases from V and 0 bases from J, with 9 bases between. This CDR3 is 15 amino acids long. In nucleotides, the CDR3 is TGTGCCAGCAGTTTGCCTAGCGGTAGCAATCAGCCCCAGCATTTT. Its translation is CASSLPSGSNQPQHF. The variable domain in full, completed from reference TRBV28 and TRBJ1-5, reads DVKVTQSSRYLVKRTGEKVFLECVQDMDHENMFWYRQDPGLGLRLIYFSYDVKMKEKGDIPEGYSVSREKKERFSLILESASTNQTSMYLCASSLPSGSNQPQHFGDGTRLSIL.

This chain joins TRBV11-3 and TRBJ2-3, with 8 bases identical to TRBD2. Trimming removed 5 bases from V and 9 bases from J; junction bases left unmatched: 13. The CDR3 extends over 15 amino acids. Germline V gene sequence: CDR1 SGHNT, CDR2 YENEEA. In DNA form, the CDR3 reads TGTGCCAGCAGCCCACTTGGACTAGCCGGGCAAACGCAGTATTTT. It yields the protein CASSPLGLAGQTQYF.